Each of the 21 T cell receptor beta chains below was sequenced from the same sample in a study of shared clonotypes between healthy human individuals. Naive CD8 isolation took CD45RO-negative cells positively selected for CCR7 and excluded terminally differentiated effector memory CD45RA+ cells. The table came from immunoSEQ multiplex PCR; TCRdb's copy has only in-frame clones and leaves some out. The sample holds hundreds of thousands of clones; about 95% are singletons and the top ten take over 0.09%. The sequenced sample was naive CD8+ T cells sorted from blood. Source of these receptors: a woman in her thirties in good health.

The chain is built from TRBV5-4 and TRBJ2-2, with D possibly matching TRBD1 (5 bases). Per the germline V gene, CDR1 is SGHNT and CDR2 is YYREEE (reference sequence). This CDR3 is built from 13 residues. V lost 4 bases and J 5 bases, leaving 9 bases between the germline ends. The CDR3 DNA follows: TGTGCCAGCAGCCTTCAGGGTACCGGGGAGCTGTTTTTT. Residues: CASSLQGTGELFF.

The chain couples TRBV5-1 to TRBJ2-5; 8 bases are a match to TRBD1. The trim removed 0 bases at V and 5 bases at J, leaving 6 bases unmatched. Germline-derived CDR1 and CDR2 are SGHRS and YFSETQ. The CDR3 is 15 amino acids. The CDR3 loop reads CASSLEAGGLETQYF. In nucleotides, the CDR3 is TGCGCCAGCAGCTTGGAGGCAGGGGGCCTGGAGACCCAGTACTTC.

Notes on this clone: This specimen includes other DNA sequences encoding the same CDR3. V and J are TRBV5-1 and TRBJ2-7; D uncertain. The CDR3 covers 13 residues. V lost 0 bases, J lost 3 bases, and 7 bases lay in between. Germline CDR1 is SGHRS and CDR2 is YFSETQ. CDR3 region: CASSLEADYEQYF. The CDR3 coding sequence is TGCGCCAGCAGCTTGGAGGCGGACTACGAGCAGTACTTC.

The J gene is TRBJ2-5, the V gene TRBV6-1; the match to TRBD2 covers 7 bases. V shed 3 bases, J shed 5 bases, and the junction held 3 bases outside the gene matches. Germline values: CDR1 MNHNS, CDR2 SASEGT. This CDR3 region has 13 residues. CDR3 bases: TGTGCCAGCAGTGAGAATAGCGGGGAGACCCAGTACTTC. As protein: CASSENSGETQYF.

This clone was seen just once. The J gene is TRBJ1-2, the V gene TRBV7-9, with D hard to call. CDR3 length equals 15 residues. With 0 bases removed from V and 1 base from J, the gap between germline ends came to 9 bases. Germline V CDR1 and CDR2: SEHNR, FQNEAQ (reference sequence). The CDR3 coding sequence is TGTGCCAGCAGCTTAGCTCAAGGGCTTAACTATGGCTACACCTTC. Encoded protein: CASSLAQGLNYGYTF.

The rearrangement uses TRBV4-2 and TRBJ1-2, with TRBD1 identical over 9 bases. CDR1 LGHNA and CDR2 YNFKEQ come from the germline V gene. J was trimmed by 6 bases and V by 4 bases; bases with no gene match: 12. CDR3 size: 16 residues. For the CDR3, the DNA is TGTGCCAGCAGCCGAAGCCCCGGGGACAGGGTGCATGGCTACACCTTC. Its translation is CASSRSPGDRVHGYTF.

The chain is built from TRBV5-1 and TRBJ1-1; 7 bases map to TRBD1. The CDR3 sequence is 15 residues long. V shed 0 bases, J shed 6 bases, and the junction held 8 bases outside the gene matches. Germline values: CDR1 SGHRS, CDR2 YFSETQ. CDR3 nucleotides: TGCGCCAGCAGCTTGGGTAGGGGGCAACGTCCTGAAGCTTTCTTT. Its protein is CASSLGRGQRPEAFF.

This clone has a single count. The chain carries TRBV27 and TRBJ2-1, with 10 bases identical to TRBD2. The CDR3 runs 16 residues. Trimming took 5 bases from V and 5 from J; bases not matched to a gene: 9. Germline V gene data show CDR1 as MNHEY and CDR2 as SMNVEV (reference sequence). The CDR3 is CASSQNLAGDHNEQFF. CDR3 sequence (DNA): TGTGCCAGCAGTCAAAACCTAGCGGGGGATCACAATGAGCAGTTCTTC.

The count of this clone is one. The J gene is TRBJ2-5, the V gene TRBV27; D might be TRBD1 (6 bases). The J call is doubtful: the DNA matches TRBJ2-7 better. The CDR3 covers 14 residues. Germline V gene lookup returns CDR1 MNHEY and CDR2 SMNVEV (reference sequence). The CDR3 here is CASSLQTGGHEQYF. CDR3 nucleotide sequence: TGTGCCAGCAGTTTACAGACTGGGGGCCACGAGCAGTACTTC.

Concerning this clone: Additional DNA sequences in this sample encode the identical CDR3. This chain uses TRBV27 with TRBJ2-7; D remains unclear. This CDR3 spans 14 amino acids. CDR1 MNHEY and CDR2 SMNVEV come from the germline V gene (reference sequence). Trimming took off 2 bases at V and 2 bases at J, with 10 bases between the two ends. The CDR3, as DNA: TGTGCCAGCAGTTTAGGTGGACGTACCTACGAGCAGTACTTC. This translates into CASSLGGRTYEQYF.

Only one count was recorded for this clone. This chain connects TRBV28 to TRBJ2-7, with TRBD2 matching 9 bases. The trim removed 2 bases at V and 0 bases at J, leaving 2 bases unmatched. This CDR3 spans 15 amino acids. CDR1 is MDHEN, CDR2 SYDVKM, per germline. Here the CDR3 DNA reads TGTGCCAGCAGTTTAAATAGCGGGAGCTCCTACGAGCAGTACTTC. The encoded protein is CASSLNSGSSYEQYF. Based on the CDR3 plus reference TRBV28 and TRBJ2-7, the full variable domain is DVKVTQSSRYLVKRTGEKVFLECVQDMDHENMFWYRQDPGLGLRLIYFSYDVKMKEKGDIPEGYSVSREKKERFSLILESASTNQTSMYLCASSLNSGSSYEQYFGPGTRLTVT.

V usage is TRBV28 and J usage is TRBJ2-1, with a weak D call TRBD2 (6 bases). The CDR3 is made up of 14 amino acids. CDR1 is MDHEN and CDR2 is SYDVKM in the germline V gene. Trimming stripped 4 bases from V and 8 bases from J, with 15 bases between. Here the CDR3 reads CASSSWTKVDEQFF. CDR3 coding DNA: TGTGCCAGCAGTTCCTGGACTAAAGTCGATGAGCAGTTCTTC.

This chain uses TRBV18 with TRBJ2-7, with unresolved D. The CDR3 sequence is 13 residues long. Trimming removed 5 bases at V and 2 bases at J, with 10 bases between. In germline, CDR1 is KGHSH, CDR2 LQKENI. The CDR3 loop reads CASSSPDAYEQYF. The CDR3 DNA is TGTGCCAGCTCATCGCCCGATGCCTACGAGCAGTACTTC. The full variable domain, with the rest looked up from reference TRBV18 and TRBJ2-7, is NAGVMQNPRHLVRRRGQEARLRCSPMKGHSHVYWYRQLPEEGLKFMVYLQKENIIDESGMPKERFSAEFPKEGPSILRIQQVVRGDSAAYFCASSSPDAYEQYFGPGTRLTVT.

CDR3 DNA: TGTGCCAGCAGCCCCATCGGAAGGGAGGGCGAAAAACTGTTTTTT. This sequence encodes CASSPIGREGEKLFF. The genes are TRBV9 and TRBJ1-4; D is uncertain. Germline V gene sequence: CDR1 SGDLS, CDR2 YYNGEE. The CDR3 spans 15 residues. V dropped 4 bases and J dropped 8 bases, with 18 bases sitting between them. The variable domain in full, completed from reference TRBV9 and TRBJ1-4, reads DSGVTQTPKHLITATGQRVTLRCSPRSGDLSVYWYQQSLDQGLQFLIQYYNGEERAKGNILERFSAQQFPDLHSELNLSSLELGDSALYFCASSPIGREGEKLFFGSGTQLSVL.

The chain has TRBV5-8 and TRBJ2-2, with 13 bases lining up with TRBD2. CDR1 is SGHTS, CDR2 YDEGEE, per germline. The CDR3 is made up of 16 amino acids. V trimming: 5 bases; J trimming: 7 bases; junction bases outside the gene matches: 8. DNA of the CDR3: TGTGCCAGCAGTTATGGACTAGCGGGAGTGGTCGGGGAGCTGTTTTTT. Residues: CASSYGLAGVVGELFF.

The chain carries TRBV9 and TRBJ1-3; 8 bases are shared with TRBD1. J gave up 1 base and V 5 bases, and 2 bases lay outside the gene matches. Germline V gene sequence: CDR1 SGDLS, CDR2 YYNGEE. The CDR3 runs 14 residues. CDR3 in DNA: TGTGCCAGCAGGGGGACAGGTTCTGGAAACACCATATATTTT. It encodes CASRGTGSGNTIYF.

The rearrangement uses TRBV7-2 and TRBJ2-1; possibly TRBD2 for D (6 bases). This CDR3 is built from 13 residues. Trimming left V 4 bases short and J 7 bases short, with 11 bases between. The germline V gene encodes CDR1 SGHTA and CDR2 FQGNSA. The CDR3 DNA sequence: TGTGCCAGCAGCTGGGACTGGGGGAATGAGCAGTTCTTC. Its translation is CASSWDWGNEQFF.

The chain joins TRBV28 to TRBJ2-1, with unresolved D. CDR3 length equals 17 residues. V lost 5 bases and J lost 0, with 17 bases in between. Germline CDR1 and CDR2: MDHEN and SYDVKM. CDR3 region: CASSLSSVEGSYNEQFF. Here the CDR3 DNA reads TGTGCCAGCAGTCTATCGTCAGTTGAAGGCTCCTACAATGAGCAGTTCTTC.

The chain recombines TRBV30 with TRBJ2-2; no definite D call. Per the germline V gene, CDR1 is GTSNPN and CDR2 is SVGIG (reference sequence). The CDR3 spans 15 residues. The germline V and J ends were trimmed by 2 bases and 0 bases, with 10 bases remaining between them. The CDR3 DNA reads as TGTGCCTGGAGTAGTGGGCGATCGAACACCGGGGAGCTGTTTTTT. This sequence encodes CAWSSGRSNTGELFF.

The V call is TRBV7-9, the J call TRBJ2-1; 11 nucleotides match TRBD2. Per the germline V gene, CDR1 is SEHNR and CDR2 is FQNEAQ (reference sequence). This CDR3 spans 16 amino acids. Trimming at V came to 6 bases and at J to 5 bases, leaving 9 bases not matched to a gene. CDR3 coding DNA: TGTGCCAGCAGACTAGGTGAACTAGCGGGGGACAATGAGCAGTTCTTC. Amino acid sequence: CASRLGELAGDNEQFF.

This clone was counted a few times. This chain links TRBV28 with TRBJ1-1, with D hard to call. Trimming shortened V by 3 bases and J by 6 bases, and 11 bases separated the two germline ends. The germline V gene has CDR1 MDHEN and CDR2 SYDVKM. The CDR3 has 13 residues. The CDR3 nucleotides are TGTGCCAGCAGTTTTCAAGGAAGCCCTGAAGCTTTCTTT. Its translation is CASSFQGSPEAFF.